This entry lists 20 T cell receptor beta chains sequenced from one sample in a study of identical twins. TCRdb processed the 5' RACE reads anew with MiXCR; each CDR3 protein has one entry. Of roughly 770,000 distinct CDR3 sequences listed, approximately 18% are singletons. The data were also submitted as part of a second study, on T cells expressing NK-cell markers.

The sample comprised PBMCs. Source of these receptors: a woman aged 18 to 35 in good health.

This chain joins TRBV15 and TRBJ2-2; D perhaps matches TRBD2 (5 bases). Trimming removed 6 bases from V and 6 bases from J, with 17 bases in between. CDR3 length: 15 residues. Germline CDR1 LNHNV, CDR2 YYDKDF (reference sequence). The DNA for the CDR3 is TGTGCCACCAGAGACTACGGAGTTTTCGCCGGGGAGCTGTTTTTT. Protein product: CATRDYGVFAGELFF.

This clonotype turned up a few times. The chain employs TRBV12-3 or TRBV12-4 and TRBJ2-5; TRBD1 matches at 7 bases. This CDR3 is built from 12 residues. The trim removed 6 bases at V and 7 bases at J, leaving 5 bases unmatched. CDR3 protein: CASSGTVRTQYF. CDR3 bases: TGTGCCAGCAGCGGGACAGTCCGGACCCAGTACTTC.

This clonotype was counted only a few times. The chain uses TRBV7-9 and TRBJ2-1; 15 bases fit TRBD2. J was trimmed by 8 bases and V by 5 bases; bases with no gene match: 7. The CDR3 is 16 amino acids. The germline gives CDR1 SEHNR, CDR2 FQNEAQ (reference sequence). The CDR3 spells CASSDRTSGGADEQFF. The CDR3 DNA reads TGTGCCAGCAGCGACAGGACTAGCGGGGGGGCCGATGAGCAGTTCTTC. The entire variable domain, with the rest obtained from reference TRBV7-9 and TRBJ2-1, is as follows: DTGVSQNPRHKITKRGQNVTFRCDPISEHNRLYWYRQTLGQGPEFLTYFQNEAQLEKSRLLSDRFSAERPKGSFSTLEIQRTEQGDSAMYLCASSDRTSGGADEQFFGPGTRLTVL.

The chain carries TRBV12-3 or TRBV12-4 and TRBJ2-3; D is perhaps TRBD2 (7 bases). The CDR3 contains 16 residues. The V end lost 5 bases, the J end lost 7 bases, and 22 bases lay between the germline ends. The CDR3 loop reads CASSPLRGGGRYTQYF. CDR3 DNA: TGTGCCAGCAGTCCTCTGAGGGGGGGGGGTAGGTATACGCAGTATTTT.

This clonotype was counted between two and nine times. The genes are TRBV6-4 and TRBJ2-1, with TRBD1 matching 7 bases. CDR3 size: 14 residues. Germline V CDR1 and CDR2: MRHNA, SNTAGT. J gave up 6 bases and V 0 bases, and 2 bases lay outside the gene matches. CDR3 region: CASSDSTGSNEQFF. CDR3 in DNA: TGTGCCAGCAGTGACTCGACAGGGAGCAATGAGCAGTTCTTC.

The chain links TRBV27 to TRBJ2-2; D might be TRBD1 (5 bases). CDR1 and CDR2 (germline): MNHEY, SMNVEV (reference sequence). The CDR3 totals 14 residues. Trimming stripped 6 bases from V and 2 bases from J, with 10 bases between. CDR3 DNA sequence: TGTGCCAGCAGGGCAGGGCATAACACCGGGGAGCTGTTTTTT. Protein: CASRAGHNTGELFF.

This sequence joins TRBV9 and TRBJ2-2; TRBD1 aligns across 12 bases. V was pared by 2 bases and J by 5 bases, with 10 bases of the junction left unmatched. CDR1 is SGDLS and CDR2 is YYNGEE in the germline V gene. This CDR3 spans 18 amino acids. The CDR3 DNA reads TGTGCCAGCAGCGTTTCCAATCGGGACAGGGGGCGAACCGGGGAGCTGTTTTTT. Translating gives CASSVSNRDRGRTGELFF. The full variable domain, in which reference TRBV9 and TRBJ2-2 provide the parts outside the CDR3, is DSGVTQTPKHLITATGQRVTLRCSPRSGDLSVYWYQQSLDQGLQFLIQYYNGEERAKGNILERFSAQQFPDLHSELNLSSLELGDSALYFCASSVSNRDRGRTGELFFGEGSRLTVL.

This clonotype was picked up a small number of times. This rearrangement joins TRBV7-2 to TRBJ2-7; D uncertain. V was shortened by 5 bases and J by 0 bases, with 8 bases between the two germline ends. The CDR3 loop spans 13 amino acids. Germline CDR1 is SGHTA and CDR2 is FQGNSA. In DNA form, the CDR3 reads TGTGCCAGCAGCCTACCCTACTCCTACGAGCAGTACTTC. Translated, it gives CASSLPYSYEQYF.

A few counts support this clonotype. The rearrangement joins TRBV20-1 to TRBJ1-1, with unresolved D. The CDR3 is made up of 11 amino acids. From germline, CDR1 is DFQATT and CDR2 SNEGSKA (reference sequence). The CDR3 loop reads CRGARNTEAFF. Written as DNA, the CDR3 is TGCAGAGGCGCTAGGAACACTGAAGCTTTCTTT.

The chain recombines TRBV21-1 with TRBJ2-3; the listed D gene, TRBD2, was not tested against the DNA. TRBV21-1 is shown as a pseudogene. The CDR3 is made up of 16 amino acids. CDR3 residues: CASSNRLADSTDTQYF. CDR3 coding DNA: TGTGCCAGCAGCAACCGGCTAGCGGATAGCACAGATACGCAGTATTTT.

At least ten counts were recorded for this clonotype. The CDR3 region has the DNA TGTGCCAGCAGCTTAGAGAGAAACACCATATATTTT. Residues: CASSLERNTIYF. The rearrangement uses TRBV7-2 and TRBJ1-3; D uncertain. With 1 base removed from V and 5 bases from J, the gap between germline ends came to 3 bases. Germline values: CDR1 SGHTA, CDR2 FQGNSA. The CDR3 is 12 amino acids. Full variable domain (outside the CDR3, taken from reference TRBV7-2 and TRBJ1-3): GAGVSQSPSNKVTEKGKDVELRCDPISGHTALYWYRQSLGQGLEFLIYFQGNSAPDKSGLPSDRFSAERTGGSVSTLTIQRTQQEDSAVYLCASSLERNTIYFGEGSWLTVV.

This clonotype was detected a few times. The rearrangement uses TRBV5-1 and TRBJ2-7, with 10 nucleotides matching TRBD2. With V trimmed by 7 bases and J by 2 bases, 6 bases remained unmatched. The CDR3 sequence is 14 residues long. Germline V lookup: CDR1 SGHRS, CDR2 YFSETQ. The CDR3 nucleotides read TGCGCCAGCGCTTCTAGCGGGGGTACCTACGAGCAGTACTTC. Translation gives CASASSGGTYEQYF.

This clonotype came up a few times. CDR3 sequence: CASSFLASGKETQYF. DNA of the CDR3: TGTGCCAGCAGCTTCCTGGCTAGCGGAAAAGAGACCCAGTACTTC. The V call is TRBV7-8, the J call TRBJ2-5; 7 bases agree with TRBD2. V was pared by 3 bases and J by 3 bases, with 7 bases of the junction left unmatched. Germline CDR1 reads SGHVS; CDR2 reads FQNEAQ. The CDR3 runs to 15 residues.

This chain joins TRBV5-1 and TRBJ2-3; D call uncertain. Germline lookup yields CDR1 SGHRS and CDR2 YFSETQ. The ends were cut back, 1 base at V and 2 bases at J, with 8 bases in the middle. The CDR3 extends over 14 amino acids. CDR3: CASSLLSNTDTQYF. CDR3 DNA: TGCGCCAGCAGCTTGTTGTCCAACACAGATACGCAGTATTTT.

The V gene is TRBV5-8, the J gene TRBJ2-3; the D is unclear. Germline lookup yields CDR1 SGHTS and CDR2 YDEGEE. This CDR3 is 15 amino acids long. The germline V and J ends were trimmed by 5 bases and 6 bases, with 19 bases remaining between them. The CDR3 DNA sequence: TGTGCCAGCAGGGGCGGCTCCTTAAGGCAGGATACGCAGTATTTT. Residues: CASRGGSLRQDTQYF.

The chain couples TRBV7-9 to TRBJ2-5; TRBD1 might be the D (5 bases). Trimming stripped 5 bases from V and 2 bases from J, with 12 bases between. The germline gives CDR1 SEHNR, CDR2 FQNEAQ (reference sequence). CDR3 length: 14 amino acids. Written as DNA, the CDR3 is TGTGCCAGCAGCAAAACAGGCGTACAAGAGACCCAGTACTTC. It is translated as CASSKTGVQETQYF.

This clonotype was detected only a few times. The chain couples TRBV5-1 to TRBJ1-6; D not certain. The V and J ends lost 4 bases and 0 bases respectively, with 14 bases between them. The CDR3 sequence is 17 residues long. CDR1 is SGHRS and CDR2 is YFSETQ in the germline V gene. CDR3 sequence: CASSPAGRSSYNSPLHF. The CDR3 DNA reads TGCGCCAGCAGCCCTGCGGGGAGGAGCTCCTATAATTCACCCCTCCACTTT.

This clonotype has at least ten counts. The rearrangement uses TRBV27 and TRBJ2-7, with a weak D call TRBD1 (5 bases). Germline lookup yields CDR1 MNHEY and CDR2 SMNVEV (reference sequence). Trimming stripped 5 bases from V and 3 bases from J, with 5 bases between. This CDR3 comprises 11 residues. CDR3 sequence reads: CASSTGYEQYF. The CDR3 coding sequence is TGTGCCAGCAGTACAGGCTACGAGCAGTACTTC.

This clonotype was detected a few times. This chain links TRBV27 with TRBJ2-3; 7 nucleotides align to TRBD2. The V gene's germline CDR1 is MNHEY and CDR2 SMNVEV (reference sequence). The CDR3 consists of 12 residues. The V and J ends lost 4 bases and 9 bases, in that order; junction bases with no gene match: 4. DNA of the CDR3: TGTGCCAGCAGTTCCGGACTAGGCACGCAGTATTTT. This codes for CASSSGLGTQYF.

The gene calls are TRBV12-3 or TRBV12-4 and TRBJ2-3; 9 nucleotides line up with TRBD2. Losses at the gene ends were 6 bases for V and 1 base for J; bases not matched to a gene: 11. The CDR3 has 17 residues. The CDR3: CASRGSGGARGTDTQYF. As DNA, the CDR3 is TGTGCCAGCAGGGGTAGCGGGGGTGCCCGGGGCACAGATACGCAGTATTTT.